This TCR beta chain is from a study of T cells in Graves' hyperthyroidism and ophthalmopathy. The germline gives CDR1 LNHDA, CDR2 SQIVND (reference sequence). The CDR3 consists of 14 residues. V lost 6 bases and J lost 7, with 13 bases in between. Patients counted as stable if ophthalmopathy did not develop within 18 months. Amplified regions were TCR beta CDR3 sequences from RNA transcripts. The HTBI set primed first-round TCR CDR3 RT-PCR. TCRdb recomputed calls from the multiplex PCR reads with MiXCR, one row per CDR3 protein. The table records 400,000 to 550,000 distinct CDR3 sequences, approximately 15% of them present only once. Overall study findings and caveats: With a median lead of approximately 6.4 months before onset, the model predicted ophthalmopathy.

This clonotype appeared many times. Its target is not known. The sample taken for sequencing was blood. This sequence originates from a young woman with Graves' hyperthyroidism. This chain joins TRBV19 and TRBJ1-6; no definite D call. The CDR3: CASRPEAGNSPLHF. The DNA of the CDR3 is TGTGCCAGTAGACCCGAAGCGGGGAATTCACCCCTCCACTTT.